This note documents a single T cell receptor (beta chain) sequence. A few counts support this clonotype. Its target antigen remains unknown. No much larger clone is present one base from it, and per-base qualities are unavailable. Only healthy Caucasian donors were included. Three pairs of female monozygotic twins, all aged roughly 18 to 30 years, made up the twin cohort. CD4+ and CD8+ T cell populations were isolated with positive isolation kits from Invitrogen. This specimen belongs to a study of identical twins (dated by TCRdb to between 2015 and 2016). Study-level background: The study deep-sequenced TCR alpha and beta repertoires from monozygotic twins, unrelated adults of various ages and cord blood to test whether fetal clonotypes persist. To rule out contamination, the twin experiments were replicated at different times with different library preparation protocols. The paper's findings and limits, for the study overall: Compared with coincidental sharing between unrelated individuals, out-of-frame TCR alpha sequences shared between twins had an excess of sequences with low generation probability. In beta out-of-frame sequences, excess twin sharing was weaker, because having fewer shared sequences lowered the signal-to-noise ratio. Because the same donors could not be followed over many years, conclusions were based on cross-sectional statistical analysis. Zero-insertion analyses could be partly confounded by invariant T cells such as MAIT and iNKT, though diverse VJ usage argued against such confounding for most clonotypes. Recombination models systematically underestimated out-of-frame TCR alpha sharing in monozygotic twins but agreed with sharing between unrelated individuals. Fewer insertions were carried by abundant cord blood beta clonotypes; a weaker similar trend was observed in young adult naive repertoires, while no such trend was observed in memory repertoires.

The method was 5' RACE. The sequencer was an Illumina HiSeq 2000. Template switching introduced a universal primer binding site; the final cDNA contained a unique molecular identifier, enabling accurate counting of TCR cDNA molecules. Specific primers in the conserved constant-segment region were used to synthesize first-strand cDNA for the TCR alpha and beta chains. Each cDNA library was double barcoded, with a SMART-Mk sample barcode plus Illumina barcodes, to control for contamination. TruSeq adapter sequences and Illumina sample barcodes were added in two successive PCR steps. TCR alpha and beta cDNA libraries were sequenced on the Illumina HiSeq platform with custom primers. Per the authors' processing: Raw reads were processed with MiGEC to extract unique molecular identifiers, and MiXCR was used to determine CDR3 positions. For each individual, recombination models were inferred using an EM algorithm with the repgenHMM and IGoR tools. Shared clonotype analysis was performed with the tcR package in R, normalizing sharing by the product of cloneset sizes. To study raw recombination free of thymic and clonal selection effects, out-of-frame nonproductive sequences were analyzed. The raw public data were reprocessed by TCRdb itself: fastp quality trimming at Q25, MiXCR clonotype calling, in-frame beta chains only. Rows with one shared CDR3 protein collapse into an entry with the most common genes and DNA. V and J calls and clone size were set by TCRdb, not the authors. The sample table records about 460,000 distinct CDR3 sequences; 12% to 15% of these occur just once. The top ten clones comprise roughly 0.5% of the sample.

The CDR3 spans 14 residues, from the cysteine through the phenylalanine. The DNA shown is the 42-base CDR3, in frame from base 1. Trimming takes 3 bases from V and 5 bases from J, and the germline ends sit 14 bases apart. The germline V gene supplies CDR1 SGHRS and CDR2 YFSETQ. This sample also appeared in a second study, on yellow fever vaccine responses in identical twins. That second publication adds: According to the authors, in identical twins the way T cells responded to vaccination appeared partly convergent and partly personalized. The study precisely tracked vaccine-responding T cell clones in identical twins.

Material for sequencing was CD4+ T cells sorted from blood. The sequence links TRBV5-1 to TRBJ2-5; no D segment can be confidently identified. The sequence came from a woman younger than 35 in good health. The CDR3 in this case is CASSSTPGSETQYF. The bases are TGCGCCAGCAGCTCCACCCCGGGTTCCGAGACCCAGTACTTC.